These T cell receptor beta chains were read from a single sample in a study of T cells in Graves' hyperthyroidism and ophthalmopathy. In TCRdb, the multiplex PCR reads were re-called with MiXCR into one record per CDR3 protein. The profile shows hundreds of thousands of distinct CDR3 sequences, more than 30% of them singletons. Material: blood. The receptors derive from a young man with Graves' hyperthyroidism. CDR3s include the opening cysteine and the closing phenylalanine or tryptophan. D genes are given only for firm matches. Clone size is shown for a subset of rows, as once, few, many or a class of expanded clone.

J gene,D gene,clone size,V gene,CDR3 DNA,CDR3 protein
TRBJ1-1,.,.,TRBV20-1,TGCAGTGCTAGAGCAGGCACCCTGGAGGGGACTGAAGCTTTCTTT,CSARAGTLEGTEAFF
TRBJ2-5,.,many,TRBV7-8,TGTGCCAGCAGCTTGAACGCAGGGCCCCCAGAGACCCAGTACTTC,CASSLNAGPPETQYF
TRBJ2-7,.,.,TRBV4-1,TGCGCCAGCAGCCAAGAAGGGGCCGAGGGCGAGCAGTACTTC,CASSQEGAEGEQYF
TRBJ2-2,TRBD2,.,TRBV10-3,TGTGCCAGCAGGGATCCGGGAGGGACCGGGGAGCTGTTTTTT,CASRDPGGTGELFF
TRBJ2-7,TRBD1,many,TRBV6-2/TRBV6-3,TGTGCCAGCAGTAGGACAGGAACCTACGAGCAGTACTTC,CASSRTGTYEQYF
TRBJ1-1,.,.,TRBV7-2,TGTGCCAGCAGCGGGGACGTAAGCAATGAAGCTTTCTTT,CASSGDVSNEAFF
TRBJ2-5,TRBD2,few,TRBV7-9,TGTGCCAGCAGCACGGGACTAGTTCAAGAGACCCAGTACTTC,CASSTGLVQETQYF
TRBJ2-7,TRBD2,.,TRBV7-2,TGTGCCAGCGGCTTAAGGCCTAGCGGCTTCTACGAGCAGTACTTC,CASGLRPSGFYEQYF
TRBJ2-5,.,many,TRBV29-1,TGCAGCGTTGAAAACGAAGAGACCCAGTACTTC,CSVENEETQYF
TRBJ1-6,.,many,TRBV7-9,TGTGCCAGCACCCCAGCTGGGCAGGTTATTTGGTCACCCCTCCACTTT,CASTPAGQVIWSPLHF
TRBJ1-5,.,.,TRBV27,TGTGCCAACTGCCCGACAGGAAGTTTTATCAGGGCCCAGCATTTT,CANCPTGSFIRAQHF
TRBJ1-2,TRBD1,.,TRBV7-6,TGTGCCAGCAGCCACGGACAGGGGATTTATGGCTACACCTTC,CASSHGQGIYGYTF
TRBJ1-5,.,few,TRBV4-1,TGCGCCAGCAGCCAAATTACGGGTCAGCCCCAGCATTTT,CASSQITGQPQHF
TRBJ1-2,TRBD1,.,TRBV7-2,TGTGCCAGCAGCTTGGAAGTAGACAGGGGGCTCTCTGGCTACACCTTC,CASSLEVDRGLSGYTF
TRBJ2-7,.,.,TRBV20-1,TGCAGTGCAGTTAGCGATTGGGAGAATTACGAGCAGTACTTC,CSAVSDWENYEQYF
TRBJ1-1,TRBD1,.,TRBV7-9,TGTGCCAGCAGCCCAGGGGGCCCGGCGAACACTGAAGCTTTCTTT,CASSPGGPANTEAFF
TRBJ2-7,TRBD2,few,TRBV7-8,TGTGCCAGCAGCCCCCTGCGACTAGCGCGGTCCTACGAGCAGTACTTC,CASSPLRLARSYEQYF
TRBJ1-2,.,.,TRBV7-2,TGTGCCAGCAGCTCCCGGACCGGGGACCGGATCTATGGCTACACCTTC,CASSSRTGDRIYGYTF
TRBJ2-7,TRBD2,.,TRBV6-5,TGTGCCAGCAGTTTGGTGGGGAGGGCCTACGAGCAGTGCTTC,CASSLVGRAYEQCF
TRBJ2-5,TRBD2,.,TRBV5-5,TGTGCCAGCAGTCCCCTAGAAGATAGCGGGGAACAAGAGACCCAGTACTTC,CASSPLEDSGEQETQYF
TRBJ2-7,.,.,TRBV3-1,TGTGCCAGCAGCCAAGGGTACAGAAAGTACGAGCAGTACTTC,CASSQGYRKYEQYF
TRBJ2-5,.,.,TRBV2,TGTGCCAGCAGTAAAAGCATAACGCGAAGACAGCGCAAACAAGAGACCCAGTACTTC,CASSKSITRRQRKQETQYF
TRBJ2-7,TRBD2,few,TRBV7-2,TGTGCCAGCAGCACTAGCGGGACTAGCGGGAGAGGGGCCTACGGCGAGCAGTACTTC,CASSTSGTSGRGAYGEQYF
TRBJ2-7,TRBD1,.,TRBV20-1,TGCAGTGCGACCGGGACAGGGGGCTTAGGCTACGAGCAGTACTTC,CSATGTGGLGYEQYF
TRBJ1-5,.,.,TRBV4-1,TGCGCCAGCAGCCCTAGCGAAAGGACGGGACAGCCCCAGCATTTT,CASSPSERTGQPQHF
TRBJ2-2,TRBD2,.,TRBV10-3,TGTGCCATTCTGGACAGTTTCCCGGGACTAGCGGGTCGAGGGGCCGGGGAGCTGTTTTTT,CAILDSFPGLAGRGAGELFF
TRBJ1-1,.,.,TRBV19,TGTGCCAGTTACGTAGGAGCGAACACTGAAGCTTTCTTT,CASYVGANTEAFF
TRBJ1-2,.,many,TRBV29-1,TGCAGCGTTGAAGATTCTGCGTGGGTGGGGGGCTACACCTTC,CSVEDSAWVGGYTF
TRBJ2-7,TRBD2,.,TRBV7-2,TGTGCCAGCAGCCGAAGGGGAGACGGACTAGCGGAATCCGAGCAGTACTTC,CASSRRGDGLAESEQYF
TRBJ2-2,TRBD1,.,TRBV9,TGTGCCAGCAGCCACCCCTCACAGGGGAGCGGGGAGCTGTTTTTT,CASSHPSQGSGELFF
TRBJ1-2,TRBD1,many,TRBV29-1,TGCAGCGTCTACGGACAGGGAAGAGAAGACTATGGCTACACCTTC,CSVYGQGREDYGYTF
TRBJ1-4,.,.,TRBV7-2,TGTGCCAGCAGCCAAGAGAGGGGTAATGAAAAACTGTTTTTT,CASSQERGNEKLFF
TRBJ2-5,.,.,TRBV2,TGTGCCAGCAGTTACTCGAGCGGCACTCATGGGGAGACCCAGTACTTC,CASSYSSGTHGETQYF
TRBJ1-5,TRBD1,few,TRBV7-2,TGTGCCAGCAGCTCGCAGGGGGCGAGCAATCAGCCCCAGCATTTT,CASSSQGASNQPQHF
TRBJ2-6,.,.,TRBV4-2,TGTGCCAGCAGCCAAGAAGTCGCGACGGGGGATGAGGTCCTGACTTTC,CASSQEVATGDEVLTF
TRBJ2-2,TRBD2,few,TRBV20-1,TGCAGTGCTAGACGGCGGGGGGAAATAGACGGGGAGCTGTTTTTT,CSARRRGEIDGELFF
TRBJ2-7,TRBD1,.,TRBV28,TGTGCCAGCAGGTCACGGGACAGGGAGGCCGACGAGCAGTACTTC,CASRSRDREADEQYF
TRBJ2-7,.,.,TRBV9,TGTGCCAGCAGCCAAGGAAGAGGGCACGGGAGCGAGCAGTACTTC,CASSQGRGHGSEQYF
TRBJ2-7,.,many,TRBV10-3,TGTGCCATCATGGTAGGCTACGAGCAGTACTTC,CAIMVGYEQYF
TRBJ2-7,.,many,TRBV10-3,TGTGCCATCAGTGAAAGGACCCAGGGAATGTTCAACGAGCAGTACTTC,CAISERTQGMFNEQYF
TRBJ2-7,TRBD2,few,TRBV20-1,TGCAGTGTAAGCGGGGGAAACTACGAGCAGTACTTC,CSVSGGNYEQYF
TRBJ2-2,.,few,TRBV7-8,TGTGCCAGCAGCTTAGGAGTCCGGGGGCGCGGGACCGGGGAGCTGTTTTTT,CASSLGVRGRGTGELFF
TRBJ1-1,.,.,TRBV12-3/TRBV12-4,TGTGCCAGCAGTTTAGCGGGGTGGGATGAAGCTTTCTTT,CASSLAGWDEAFF
TRBJ1-2,.,once,TRBV15,TGTGCCACCAGCGCCAGGGCTGGCTACACCTTC,CATSARAGYTF
TRBJ2-6,.,once,TRBV30,TGTGCCTCCTCAGGGGTTCGGGCCAACGTCCTGACTTTC,CASSGVRANVLTF
TRBJ2-6,.,.,TRBV5-4,TGTGCCAGCACCACTTTCTCTGGGGCCAACGTCCTGACTTTC,CASTTFSGANVLTF
TRBJ2-5,TRBD2,many,TRBV10-3,TGTGCCATCAGTGAGCCGGGACTAGCGGGAGCGCTACAAGAGACCCAGTACTTC,CAISEPGLAGALQETQYF
TRBJ1-3,TRBD1,.,TRBV7-2,TGTGCCAGCAGATTACTCCGGGACAGTGGAAACACCATATATTTT,CASRLLRDSGNTIYF
TRBJ2-7,.,.,TRBV5-1,TGCGCCAGCAGCTTGGTTGCGGGAAGCTCCTACGAGCAGTACTTC,CASSLVAGSSYEQYF
TRBJ1-3,.,.,TRBV2,TGTGCCAGCAGTGAACAGGGTATCGACACCATATATTTT,CASSEQGIDTIYF
TRBJ1-4,.,many,TRBV2,TGTGCCAGCAGTGAGGAGGCAACTAATGAAAAACTGTTTTTT,CASSEEATNEKLFF